This T cell receptor beta chain was sequenced during a study of blood T cells in healthy people across ages. Overall study: Through template switching, about one barcoded beta molecule was captured per two T cells, as measured in model experiments. General study findings and limits: The recorded TCR beta diversity per million T cells decreased in a roughly linear manner with age. Higher diversity and more naive CD4+ cells were features of long-lived donors, compared to aged donors.

The count of this clonotype is one. Its specificity is unknown. Isolated PBMCs totaled at least 6 million in each sample. For the second PCR, which ran for roughly 7 to 11 cycles, a sample-barcoded 5' primer and a J-beta primer mix were used. Each CDR3 protein is one row after TCRdb ran MiXCR on the 5' RACE reads. The sample has over 1,200,000 distinct CDR3 sequences; roughly 59% are singletons. V lost 6 bases, J lost 15 bases, and 24 bases lay in between. This CDR3 spans 14 amino acids. The germline V gene has CDR1 MNHNS and CDR2 SASEGT. This chain links TRBV6-1 with TRBJ2-1; TRBD1 is a possible D gene (6 bases). This sequence was found in a man aged 18 to 30 in good health. The sequenced sample was blood. The CDR3 nucleotides are TGTGCCAGCAGAGTCCTTCCATCACCGGGACATGGGTTCTTC. It is translated as CASRVLPSPGHGFF.